This entry concerns a single TCR beta chain. This sample was included in a study of CD8 T cells in ankylosing spondylitis. Germline loops: CDR1 SEHNR, CDR2 FQNEAQ (reference sequence). CDR3 length equals 12 residues. V was trimmed by 5 bases and J by 7 bases, leaving 9 bases between them. TCRdb used MiXCR to reprocess the 5' RACE reads, holding one entry per CDR3 protein. The sample yields about 260,000 distinct CDR3 sequences, about 20% seen once. The receptor's source is a male donor with ankylosing spondylitis or in good health (not recorded which). V is TRBV7-9 and J is TRBJ2-1; no definite D call. The sample was blood, either unsorted or a sorted T cell fraction (not recorded which). This chain's CDR3 is CASSTRNNEQFF. CDR3 nucleotide sequence: TGTGCCAGCAGCACCAGAAATAATGAGCAGTTCTTC. Complete variable domain (other parts from reference TRBV7-9 and TRBJ2-1): DTGVSQNPRHKITKRGQNVTFRCDPISEHNRLYWYRQTLGQGPEFLTYFQNEAQLEKSRLLSDRFSAERPKGSFSTLEIQRTEQGDSAMYLCASSTRNNEQFFGPGTRLTVL.